The 9 T cell receptor beta chains below come from one sample, sequenced in a study of blood T cells in healthy people across ages. With a J-beta primer mix and a sample-barcoded 5' primer, a second PCR ran about 6 to 11 cycles. MiXCR, applied by TCRdb to the 5' RACE reads, yields one record per CDR3 protein. The repertoire has about a million distinct CDR3 sequences, more than 30% of them found once; the top ten carry around 13%. The sequenced sample consisted of blood. These receptors came from a young man in good health.

A remark on this clonotype: Compared with germline, one end of the junction differs, possibly owing to a read error. V is TRBV2 and J is TRBJ2-5; maybe TRBD1 (5 bases). Germline assignment: CDR1 SNHLY and CDR2 FYNNEI. The CDR3 has 13 amino acids. Here the CDR3 reads CACRAPANNEQYF. In DNA, the CDR3 is TGTGCCTGCAGGGCCCCCGCTAACAATGAGCAGTACTTC.

This clonotype has only one observation. The V and J genes are TRBV2 and TRBJ2-2, with 12 positions matching TRBD2. V dropped 5 bases and J dropped 0; count of bases not matched to a gene: 4. The CDR3 spans 17 residues. Germline CDR1 is SNHLY and CDR2 is FYNNEI. The CDR3 DNA reads as TGTGCCAGCAGTAAAGGACTAGCGGGGACGAACACCGGGGAGCTGTTTTTT. As protein: CASSKGLAGTNTGELFF.

V usage is TRBV7-2 and J usage is TRBJ2-5; either TRBD1 or TRBD2 may supply D (5 bases each). The CDR3 is 15 amino acids. Looked up from germline, CDR1 is SGHTA and CDR2 is FQGNSA. V was shortened by 5 bases and J by 11 bases, with 24 bases between the two germline ends. In nucleotides, the CDR3 is TGTGCCAGCAGCCTCCTAGTTGGGACCTACAATGAGCAGTACTTC. This codes for CASSLLVGTYNEQYF.

Worth noting for this clonotype: At one of its ends the junction is not consistent with the germline gene, which may arise from a read error. The V call is TRBV3-1, the J call TRBJ1-2; D is unresolved. Looked up from germline, CDR1 is LGHDT and CDR2 is YNNKEL (reference sequence). CDR3 length: 15 amino acids. CDR3 residues: CAGSQDSDTNYGYTF. In DNA form, the CDR3 reads TGTGCCGGCAGCCAAGACTCAGATACTAACTATGGCTACACCTTC.

The chain carries TRBV27 and TRBJ1-1; D possibly corresponds to TRBD1 (5 bases). Trimming removed 5 bases at V and 11 bases at J, with 15 bases between. This CDR3 region has 12 residues. Germline loops: CDR1 MNHEY, CDR2 SMNVEV (reference sequence). The CDR3 region is CASSRPGCAAFF. The CDR3 coding sequence is TGTGCCAGCAGTAGACCAGGGTGTGCCGCTTTCTTT.

For the CDR3, the DNA is TGTGCCAGCAGCCTAAGTAGCGGGGGGTACCGTAGCTCCTACAATGAGCAGTTCTTC. It encodes CASSLSSGGYRSSYNEQFF. This sequence joins TRBV7-2 and TRBJ2-1; 10 positions agree with TRBD2. Germline V CDR1 and CDR2: SGHTA, FQGNSA. V shed 5 bases and J 0 bases; nucleotides not matched to a gene: 13. CDR3 length: 19 amino acids.

The V and J genes are TRBV9 and TRBJ2-5; 8 bases map to TRBD2. The length of the CDR3 is 14 residues. CDR1 is SGDLS and CDR2 is YYNGEE in the germline V gene. V shed 3 bases, J shed 5 bases, and the junction held 6 bases outside the gene matches. The CDR3 nucleotides are TGTGCCAGCAGCGCGGGGGGGCCGGTGGAGACCCAGTACTTC. Translating gives CASSAGGPVETQYF.

The chain has TRBV12-3 or TRBV12-4 and TRBJ2-3; 10 positions match TRBD1. J gave up 1 base and V 8 bases, and 6 bases lay outside the gene matches. This CDR3 has 15 residues. The CDR3 region has the DNA TGTGCCAGCCGACAGGGGGCGAGGGGCACAGATACGCAGTATTTT. It specifies CASRQGARGTDTQYF.

This clonotype was detected many times. The chain links TRBV24-1 to TRBJ2-3; the D gene is possibly TRBD1 (6 bases). The CDR3 contains 17 residues. Per the germline V gene, CDR1 is KGHDR and CDR2 is SFDVKD. The V gene lost 1 base and the J gene lost 2 bases, with 15 bases spanning the gap. The CDR3 nucleotides are TGTGCCACCAGTGATTTCTCGTTTGAGGGGGTCACAGATACGCAGTATTTT. It yields the protein CATSDFSFEGVTDTQYF.